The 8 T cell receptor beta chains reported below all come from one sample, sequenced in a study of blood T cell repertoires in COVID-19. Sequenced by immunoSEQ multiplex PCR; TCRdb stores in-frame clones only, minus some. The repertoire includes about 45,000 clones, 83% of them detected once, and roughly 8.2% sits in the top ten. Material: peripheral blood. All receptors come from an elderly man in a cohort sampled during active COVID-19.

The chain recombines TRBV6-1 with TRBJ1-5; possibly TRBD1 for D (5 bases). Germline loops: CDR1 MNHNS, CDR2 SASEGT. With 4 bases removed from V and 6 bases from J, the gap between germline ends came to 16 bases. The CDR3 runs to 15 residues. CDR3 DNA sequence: TGTGCCAGCAGTGGAGCGACCTTCGGGGGTCAGCCCCAGCATTTT. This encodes CASSGATFGGQPQHF.

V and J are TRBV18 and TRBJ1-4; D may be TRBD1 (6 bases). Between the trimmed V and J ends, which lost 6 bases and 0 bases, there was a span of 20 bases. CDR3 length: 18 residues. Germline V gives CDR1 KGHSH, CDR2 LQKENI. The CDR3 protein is CASSLSAGTPATNEKLFF. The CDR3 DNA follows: TGTGCCAGCTCTCTCAGTGCTGGGACACCCGCAACTAATGAAAAACTGTTTTTT.

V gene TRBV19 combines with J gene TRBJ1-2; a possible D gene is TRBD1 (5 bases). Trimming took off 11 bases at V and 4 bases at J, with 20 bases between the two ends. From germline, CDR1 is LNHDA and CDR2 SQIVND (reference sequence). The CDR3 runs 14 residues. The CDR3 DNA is TGTGCCGTGGCCCGGGGGAGCGGGTCCTATGGCTACACCTTC. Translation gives CAVARGSGSYGYTF.

The CDR3 nucleotides read TGTGCCAGCAGCCCCGGACAGGGCGGGAGCAATCAGCCCCAGCATTTT. It specifies CASSPGQGGSNQPQHF. The V gene is TRBV28, the J gene TRBJ1-5; 8 positions agree with TRBD1. Germline-derived CDR1 and CDR2 are MDHEN and SYDVKM. This CDR3 has 16 amino acids. After removal of 6 bases from V and 1 base from J, the junction contained 8 bases not matched to a gene.

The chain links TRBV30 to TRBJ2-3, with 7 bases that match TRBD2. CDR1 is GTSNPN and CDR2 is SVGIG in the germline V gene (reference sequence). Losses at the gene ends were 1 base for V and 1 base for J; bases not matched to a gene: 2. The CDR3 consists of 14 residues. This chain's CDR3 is CAWSGLAGTDTQYF. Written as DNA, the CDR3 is TGTGCCTGGAGTGGGCTAGCGGGCACAGATACGCAGTATTTT.

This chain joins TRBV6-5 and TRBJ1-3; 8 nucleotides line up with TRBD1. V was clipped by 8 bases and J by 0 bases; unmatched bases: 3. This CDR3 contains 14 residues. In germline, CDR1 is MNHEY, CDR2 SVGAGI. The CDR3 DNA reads TGTGCCAGCGGAGGACAGGGCTCTGGAAACACCATATATTTT. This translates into CASGGQGSGNTIYF.

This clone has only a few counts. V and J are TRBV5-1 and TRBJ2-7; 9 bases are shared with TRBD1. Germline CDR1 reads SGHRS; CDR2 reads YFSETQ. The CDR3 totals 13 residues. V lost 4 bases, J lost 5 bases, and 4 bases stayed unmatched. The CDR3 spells CASSRDRVNEQYF. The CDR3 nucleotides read TGCGCCAGCAGCCGGGACAGGGTGAACGAGCAGTACTTC. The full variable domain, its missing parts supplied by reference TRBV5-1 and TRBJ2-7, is KAGVTQTPRYLIKTRGQQVTLSCSPISGHRSVSWYQQTPGQGLQFLFEYFSETQRNKGNFPGRFSGRQFSNSRSEMNVSTLELGDSALYLCASSRDRVNEQYFGPGTRLTVT.

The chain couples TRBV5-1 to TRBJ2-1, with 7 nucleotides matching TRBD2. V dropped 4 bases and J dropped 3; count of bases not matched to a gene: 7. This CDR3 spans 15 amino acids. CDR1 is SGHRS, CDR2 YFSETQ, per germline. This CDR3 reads CASSPTRGDYNEQFF. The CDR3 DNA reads TGCGCCAGCAGCCCGACCCGGGGGGACTACAATGAGCAGTTCTTC.